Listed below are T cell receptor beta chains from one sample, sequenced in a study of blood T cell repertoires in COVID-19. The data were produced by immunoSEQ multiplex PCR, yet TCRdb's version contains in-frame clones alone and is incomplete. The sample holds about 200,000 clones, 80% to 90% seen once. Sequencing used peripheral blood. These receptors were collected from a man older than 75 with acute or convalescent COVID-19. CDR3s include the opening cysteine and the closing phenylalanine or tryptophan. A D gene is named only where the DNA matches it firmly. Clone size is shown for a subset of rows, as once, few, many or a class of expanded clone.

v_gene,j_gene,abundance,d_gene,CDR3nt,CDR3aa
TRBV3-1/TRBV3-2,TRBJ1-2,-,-,TGTGCCAGCAGCCAACTAGAGGGGGAGCGTTTGTATGGCTACACCTTC,CASSQLEGERLYGYTF
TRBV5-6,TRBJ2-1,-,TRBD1,TGTGCCAGCAGCACCGGGACAGGGGTCAATGAGCAGTTCTTC,CASSTGTGVNEQFF
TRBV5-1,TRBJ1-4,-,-,TGCGCCAGCAGCTTGAGGACAGCCTCAACTAATGAAAAACTGTTTTTT,CASSLRTASTNEKLFF
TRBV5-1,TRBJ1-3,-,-,TGCGCCAGCAGCCCCGGGGGGGCTTCTGGAAACACCATATATTTT,CASSPGGASGNTIYF
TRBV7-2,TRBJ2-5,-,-,TGTGCCAGCAGCTTCGGGGTGCAAGAGACCCAGTACTTC,CASSFGVQETQYF
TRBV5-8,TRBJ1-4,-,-,TGTGCCAGCAGCTACGGACTGAATGAAAAACTGTTTTTT,CASSYGLNEKLFF
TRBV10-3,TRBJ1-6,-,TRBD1,TGTGCCATCAGTGAGTCCTACGAGACAGGGTATTATTCACCCCTCCACTTT,CAISESYETGYYSPLHF
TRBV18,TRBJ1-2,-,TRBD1,TGTGCCAGCTCCGTGGGACAGAACTATGGCTACACCTTC,CASSVGQNYGYTF
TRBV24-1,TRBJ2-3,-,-,TGTGCCACCAGATCCGGGAGTGCAGATACGCAGTATTTT,CATRSGSADTQYF
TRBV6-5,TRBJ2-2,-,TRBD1,TGTGCCAGCAGATCGACAGGGGTGAACACCGGGGAGCTGTTTTTT,CASRSTGVNTGELFF
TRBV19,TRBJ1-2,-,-,TGTGCCAGCATCGAACAGGGAGTAAGAAATGGCTACACCTTC,CASIEQGVRNGYTF
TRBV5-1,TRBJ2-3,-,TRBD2,TGCGCCAGCAGCCCCTATATGACTAGCGGGGGGACAGATACGCAGTATTTT,CASSPYMTSGGTDTQYF
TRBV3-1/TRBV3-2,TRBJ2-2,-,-,TGTGCCAGCAGCCGGTCGGTTGTCGGGGAGCTGTTTTTT,CASSRSVVGELFF
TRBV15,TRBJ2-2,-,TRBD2,TGTGCCACCAGCAGAGTCGGACTAGCGGGATTCACCGGGGAGCTGTTTTTT,CATSRVGLAGFTGELFF
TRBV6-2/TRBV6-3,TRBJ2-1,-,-,TGTGCCAGCAGTTACCTGGGTCGGGACAATGAGCAGTTCTTC,CASSYLGRDNEQFF
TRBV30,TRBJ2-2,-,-,TGTGCCTGGAGTGTTGGCGGCGGAGGGACAGCCTTAAGGCTGTTTTTT,CAWSVGGGGTALRLFF
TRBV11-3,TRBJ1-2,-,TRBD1,TGTGCCAGCAGCCGCCGACAGGGGGAAGATTATGGCTACACCTTC,CASSRRQGEDYGYTF
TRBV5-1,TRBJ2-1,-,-,TGCGCCAGCAGCTTGGGTCTAGCTTTTACGAATGAGCAGTTCTTC,CASSLGLAFTNEQFF
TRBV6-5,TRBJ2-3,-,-,TGTGCCAGCAGTTACTCGGGCCAGGGCACAGATACGCAGTATTTT,CASSYSGQGTDTQYF
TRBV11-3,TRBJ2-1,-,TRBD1,TGTGCCAGCAGCTCAGGACAGGGAAGAAATGAGCAGTTCTTC,CASSSGQGRNEQFF
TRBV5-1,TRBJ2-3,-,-,TGCGCCAGCAGCGCCGGTCAAGATTGGCGGGATACGCAGTATTTT,CASSAGQDWRDTQYF
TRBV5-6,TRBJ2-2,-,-,TGTGCCAGCAGCTTGCGCAGGAAGAACACCGGGGAGCTGTTTTTT,CASSLRRKNTGELFF
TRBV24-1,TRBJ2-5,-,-,TGTGCCACCAGTGATTGGCGGTGGACCCAGTACTTC,CATSDWRWTQYF
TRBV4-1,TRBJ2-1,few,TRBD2,TGCGCCAGCAGCCAAGAGGCGGCGGGATCTAGCGGAAACAATGAGCAGTTCTTC,CASSQEAAGSSGNNEQFF
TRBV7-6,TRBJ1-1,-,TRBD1,TGTGCCAGCAGCTTACGACAGGGGATAAGCACTGAAGCTTTCTTT,CASSLRQGISTEAFF
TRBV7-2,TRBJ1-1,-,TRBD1,TGTGCCAGCAGCTTATTTCAGGGGGCGGACGGGGAAGCTTTCTTT,CASSLFQGADGEAFF
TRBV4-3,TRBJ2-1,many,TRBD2,TGCGCCAGCAGTCGTCTAGCGGGAGGAGGGAATGAGCAGTTCTTC,CASSRLAGGGNEQFF
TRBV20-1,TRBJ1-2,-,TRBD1,TGCAGTGCTAGTAGGGGGACAGGGGCTGGTTATGGCTACACCTTC,CSASRGTGAGYGYTF
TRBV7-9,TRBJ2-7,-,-,TGTGCCAGCAGCCCCAGGGACAACTCCTACGAGCAGTACTTC,CASSPRDNSYEQYF
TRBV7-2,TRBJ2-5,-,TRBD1,TGTGCCAGCAGCTTACAGGGGGCAGGGGAGACCCAGTACTTC,CASSLQGAGETQYF
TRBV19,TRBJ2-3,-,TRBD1,TGTGCCAGTAGCCCGGGACAGAAAAGCACAGATACGCAGTATTTT,CASSPGQKSTDTQYF
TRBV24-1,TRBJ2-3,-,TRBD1,TGTGCCACCAGTGATGTATCCGGGACAGGCACAGATACGCAGTATTTT,CATSDVSGTGTDTQYF
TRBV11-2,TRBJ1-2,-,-,TGTGCCAGCAGTTCAATTTTTACAGTCGGTCAAAACTATGGCTACACCTTC,CASSSIFTVGQNYGYTF
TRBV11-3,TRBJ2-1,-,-,TGTGCCAGCAGCGAAAGACATGTTCCCAATGAGCAGTTCTTC,CASSERHVPNEQFF
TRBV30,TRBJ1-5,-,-,TGTGCCTGGAGTGTAGCTGGTGATCAGCCCCAGCATTTT,CAWSVAGDQPQHF
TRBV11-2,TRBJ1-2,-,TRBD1,TGTGCCAGCAGCTTAGAAGGGCAGGGGGACGCCGGCATCTATGGCTACACCTTC,CASSLEGQGDAGIYGYTF
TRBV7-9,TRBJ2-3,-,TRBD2,TGTGCCAGCAGCTCAGTAGCGGGAGCCACAGATACGCAGTATTTT,CASSSVAGATDTQYF
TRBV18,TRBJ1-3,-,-,TGTGCCAGCTCACCACTAACGGGATTCTCTGGAAACACCATATATTTT,CASSPLTGFSGNTIYF
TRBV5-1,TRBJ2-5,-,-,TGCGCCAGCAGCTCCGGTGGGCTAGCGAGGGAGACCCAGTACTTC,CASSSGGLARETQYF
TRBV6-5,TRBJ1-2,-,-,TGTGCCAGCAGTTCGCCGACAGAGAACTATGGCTACACCTTC,CASSSPTENYGYTF
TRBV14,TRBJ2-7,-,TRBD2,TGTGCCAGCAGCCAAGGGGGACTAGCGGGATCCGCCTACGAGCAGTACTTC,CASSQGGLAGSAYEQYF
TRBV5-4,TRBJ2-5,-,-,TGTGCCAGCAGCAAAACGGGACTCATTCAAGAGACCCAGTACTTC,CASSKTGLIQETQYF